This T cell receptor (beta chain) appears in the sequencing data of a study of blood T cell repertoires in COVID-19. About the study: Specimens from acute and convalescent COVID-19 originated in the United States, Italy and Spain. Sample material is recorded as cDNA or gDNA derived from T cells, B-cell-depleted T cells, or PBMCs.

The sample holds one count of this clone. As originally analysed: Cell counts per sample came from amplifying reference gene primers. Only in-frame clones appear in the TCRdb table, and some are missing; sequencing was by immunoSEQ multiplex PCR. The DNA was the basis for D and trimming; V, J and clone size are from that table. The data hold more than 150,000 clones, with less than 90% observed a single time. The V end was cut by 0 bases, the J end by 3 bases, with 15 bases between. This CDR3 has 17 residues. Per the germline V gene, CDR1 is SGDLS and CDR2 is YYNGEE. V usage is TRBV9 and J usage is TRBJ2-2, with unresolved D. Sequencing input: peripheral blood. The TCR comes from a woman in her seventies with acute or convalescent COVID-19. In DNA, the CDR3 is TGTGCCAGCAGCGTAGCTCACATAGGCGCGGACACCGGGGAGCTGTTTTTT. Its translation is CASSVAHIGADTGELFF.